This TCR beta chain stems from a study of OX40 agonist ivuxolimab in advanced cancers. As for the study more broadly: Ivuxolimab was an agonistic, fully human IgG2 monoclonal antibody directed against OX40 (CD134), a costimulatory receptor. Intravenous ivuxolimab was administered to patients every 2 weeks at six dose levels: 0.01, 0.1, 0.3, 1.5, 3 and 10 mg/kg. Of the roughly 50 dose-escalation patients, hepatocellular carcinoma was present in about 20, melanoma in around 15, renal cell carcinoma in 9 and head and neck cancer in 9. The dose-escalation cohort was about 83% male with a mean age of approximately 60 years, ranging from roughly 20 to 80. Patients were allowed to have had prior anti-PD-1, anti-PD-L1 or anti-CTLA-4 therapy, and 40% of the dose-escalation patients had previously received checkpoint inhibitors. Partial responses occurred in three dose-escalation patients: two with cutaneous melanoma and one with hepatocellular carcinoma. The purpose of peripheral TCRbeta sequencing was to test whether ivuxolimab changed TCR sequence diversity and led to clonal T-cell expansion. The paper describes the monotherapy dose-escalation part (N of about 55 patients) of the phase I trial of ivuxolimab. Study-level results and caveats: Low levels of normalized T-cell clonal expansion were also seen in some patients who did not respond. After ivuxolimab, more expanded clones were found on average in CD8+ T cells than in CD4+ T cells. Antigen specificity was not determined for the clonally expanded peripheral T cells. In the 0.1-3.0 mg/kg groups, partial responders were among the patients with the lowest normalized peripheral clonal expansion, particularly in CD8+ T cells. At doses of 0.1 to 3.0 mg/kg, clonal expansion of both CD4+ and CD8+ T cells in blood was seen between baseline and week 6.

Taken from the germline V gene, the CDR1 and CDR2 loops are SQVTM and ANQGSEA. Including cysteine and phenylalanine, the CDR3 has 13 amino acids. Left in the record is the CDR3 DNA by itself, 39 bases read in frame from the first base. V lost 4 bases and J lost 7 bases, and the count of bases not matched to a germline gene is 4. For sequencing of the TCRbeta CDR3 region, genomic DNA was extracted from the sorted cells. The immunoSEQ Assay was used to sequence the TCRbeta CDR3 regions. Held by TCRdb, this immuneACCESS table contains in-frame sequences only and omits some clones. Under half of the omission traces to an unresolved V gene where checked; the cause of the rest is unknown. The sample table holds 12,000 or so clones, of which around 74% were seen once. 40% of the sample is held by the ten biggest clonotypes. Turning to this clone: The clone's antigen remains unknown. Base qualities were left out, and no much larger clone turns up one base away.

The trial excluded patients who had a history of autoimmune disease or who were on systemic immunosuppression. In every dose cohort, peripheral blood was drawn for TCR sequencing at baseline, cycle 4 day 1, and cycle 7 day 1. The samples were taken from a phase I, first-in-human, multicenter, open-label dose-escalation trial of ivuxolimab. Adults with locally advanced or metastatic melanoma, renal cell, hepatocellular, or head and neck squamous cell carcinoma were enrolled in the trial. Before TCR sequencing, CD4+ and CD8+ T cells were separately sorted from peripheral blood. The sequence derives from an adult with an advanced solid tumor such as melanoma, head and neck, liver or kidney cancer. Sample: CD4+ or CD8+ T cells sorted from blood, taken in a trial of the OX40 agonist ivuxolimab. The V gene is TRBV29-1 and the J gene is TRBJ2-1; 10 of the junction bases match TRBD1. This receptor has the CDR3 CSVVRGQGNEQFF. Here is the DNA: TGCAGCGTTGTGAGGGGACAGGGGAATGAGCAGTTCTTC.